This TCR beta chain was identified during a study of T-cell reconstitution after alpha-beta-depleted transplantation in children. The CDR3 runs 14 residues. The V end was cut by 0 bases, the J end by 5 bases, with 13 bases between. CDR1 and CDR2 from the germline V gene are GTSNPN and SVGIG (reference sequence). The TCRbeta library was prepared with unique molecular identifiers. TCRdb used MiXCR to reprocess the PCR reads, holding one entry per CDR3 protein. Of about 250,000 distinct CDR3 sequences in the sample, 20% to 30% were seen once. This TCR was sampled from a female patient aged 2-15 years who had a stem cell transplant for congenital amegakaryocytic thrombocytopenia, so the T cells may come from the graft donor. The specimen was PBMCs, mostly from graft donor cells, collected 360 days after TCRalphabeta/CD19-depleted stem cell transplant. The gene calls are TRBV30 and TRBJ1-1; tentative D call: TRBD1 (6 bases). CDR3 bases: TGTGCCTGGAGTGTACAGGGTCCCTGGACTGAAGCTTTCTTT. It specifies CAWSVQGPWTEAFF.